The clone carrying this T cell receptor (beta chain) showed up just a few times. The CDR3 consists of 15 residues. Trimming cost V 2 bases and J 3 bases, with 11 bases left between them. The V gene's germline CDR1 is MNHEY and CDR2 SVGAGI. The table came from immunoSEQ multiplex PCR; TCRdb's copy has only in-frame clones and leaves some out. Counted here are fewer than 50,000 clones, less than 70% occurring once; the ten biggest clones make up roughly 6.3%. The sample comes from a study of blood T cell repertoires in COVID-19. The sample consisted of peripheral blood. The genes are TRBV6-5 and TRBJ1-5; TRBD1 is a possible D gene (5 bases). This sequence originates from an elderly man with acute or convalescent COVID-19. In DNA, the CDR3 is TGTGCCAGCAGTTACGGGCAGGGTACCAATCAGCCCCAGCATTTT. This encodes CASSYGQGTNQPQHF.